The 29 T cell receptor beta chains given below trace back to one sample, sequenced in a study of cytomegalovirus exposure and HLA in healthy donors. Vbeta (60) and Jbeta (13) primers were used in the PCR. This table comes from immunoSEQ multiplex PCR, and its TCRdb copy is limited to in-frame clones, with some not included. The sample lists about 89,000 clones, around 76% occurring once. Sequenced sample: PBMCs. The receptors come from a man aged 25-40 years in good health and CMV-seropositive.

The chain uses TRBV18 and TRBJ1-4; TRBD1 is a possible D gene (5 bases). From germline, CDR1 is KGHSH and CDR2 LQKENI. The CDR3 runs 13 residues. V lost 6 bases to trimming and J lost 10 bases, with 15 bases between them. CDR3 amino acids: CASSQGSAGKLFF. Written as DNA, the CDR3 is TGTGCCAGCTCCCAGGGCAGCGCAGGAAAACTGTTTTTT.

This rearrangement joins TRBV5-4 to TRBJ2-1; 8 bases fit TRBD2. With 3 bases clipped from V and 10 bases from J, the junction kept 12 bases outside the gene matches. From germline, CDR1 is SGHNT and CDR2 YYREEE (reference sequence). The CDR3 runs 15 residues. The CDR3 nucleotides are TGTGCCAGCAGCTCGGGACTAGTACCTCTTATGGAGCAGTTCTTC. Protein: CASSSGLVPLMEQFF.

V gene TRBV7-9 combines with J gene TRBJ1-6; possible D gene TRBD1, 6 bases. CDR3 length: 15 residues. The germline V and J ends were trimmed by 5 bases and 6 bases, with 14 bases remaining between them. The germline CDR1 and CDR2 sequences are SEHNR and FQNEAQ (reference sequence). The CDR3 DNA is TGTGCCAGCAGCCCATGGACAGTCTTTAATTCACCCCTCCACTTT. Protein sequence: CASSPWTVFNSPLHF.

Regarding this clone: Germline is not matched at one junction end, which may reflect a read error. The chain has TRBV7-9 and TRBJ1-1, with 7 bases lining up with TRBD1. Germline CDR1 reads SEHNR; CDR2 reads FQNEAQ (reference sequence). The CDR3 has 13 amino acids. In DNA form, the CDR3 reads TGTTCCAGCAGCTTCGACAGGGCCCTTGACGCTTTCTTT. Amino acids: CSSSFDRALDAFF.

V is TRBV18 and J is TRBJ2-7; a possible D gene is TRBD2 (5 bases). Germline V gene sequence: CDR1 KGHSH, CDR2 LQKENI. This CDR3 comprises 13 residues. V was pared by 4 bases and J by 6 bases, with 13 bases between. CDR3 coding DNA: TGTGCCAGCTCACTCGCCGGGAACCGCGAGCAGTACTTC. It is translated as CASSLAGNREQYF.

The J gene is TRBJ2-7, the V gene TRBV5-8; TRBD1 agrees at 9 bases. Germline V gives CDR1 SGHTS, CDR2 YDEGEE. Trimming took 0 bases from V and 3 from J; bases not matched to a gene: 7. This CDR3 is built from 16 residues. The DNA for the CDR3 is TGTGCCAGCAGCTTGGTTCCGGGACAGGGTCTCTACGAGCAGTACTTC. It translates to CASSLVPGQGLYEQYF.

The chain uses TRBV7-3 and TRBJ2-1, with D perhaps matching TRBD2 (6 bases). Trimming removed 8 bases from V and 0 bases from J, with 14 bases in between. The germline CDR1 and CDR2 sequences are SGHTA and FQGTGA. This CDR3 comprises 15 residues. The CDR3 bases are TGTGCCAGCGGGGAGGCGATAAGCTCCTACAATGAGCAGTTCTTC. Its translation is CASGEAISSYNEQFF.

This clone was found once. The chain couples TRBV29-1 to TRBJ2-7, with D tentatively TRBD1 (6 bases). The CDR3 consists of 14 residues. Trimming cost V 4 bases and J 2 bases, with 15 bases left between them. Germline CDR1 SQVTM, CDR2 ANQGSEA. For the CDR3, the DNA is TGCAGCGTTGTAGTCCAGGGGCGTCCCTACGAGCAGTACTTC. Encoded protein: CSVVVQGRPYEQYF.

CDR3 protein: CAIAPGGTGLHEQYF. The DNA for the CDR3 is TGTGCCATCGCCCCCGGCGGGACAGGGCTCCACGAGCAGTACTTC. This chain uses TRBV27 with TRBJ2-7; TRBD1 matches 9 bases. The ends lost 10 bases at V and 5 bases at J; junction bases unmatched: 15. The CDR3 is 15 residues long. The germline CDR1 and CDR2 sequences are MNHEY and SMNVEV (reference sequence).

The CDR3: CASSSRLAGVADTQYF. As DNA, the CDR3 is TGTGCCAGCAGCTCTAGACTAGCGGGGGTAGCAGATACGCAGTATTTT. The rearrangement uses TRBV7-9 and TRBJ2-3; TRBD2 matches 12 bases. The CDR3 is 16 amino acids. Germline CDR1 SEHNR, CDR2 FQNEAQ (reference sequence). V shed 4 bases and J 4 bases; nucleotides not matched to a gene: 6.

The rearrangement uses TRBV4-1 and TRBJ2-5; TRBD2 agrees at 13 bases. The CDR3 has 15 residues. Germline lookup yields CDR1 MGHRA and CDR2 YSYEKL. Trimming took 7 bases from V and 4 from J; bases not matched to a gene: 6. The DNA for the CDR3 is TGCGCCAGCACCCAGGGACTAGCGGGGCGAGAGACCCAGTACTTC. This encodes CASTQGLAGRETQYF.

J is TRBJ2-7 and V is TRBV11-2, with 7 positions matching TRBD1. The CDR3 has 13 residues. Germline assignment: CDR1 SGHAT and CDR2 FQNNGV. The J segment lost 7 bases and the V segment lost 4 bases, leaving 7 bases of the junction unmatched. This chain's CDR3 is CASSWDSAKEQYF. Written as DNA, the CDR3 is TGTGCCAGCAGCTGGGACAGCGCTAAAGAGCAGTACTTC.

The chain joins TRBV2 to TRBJ2-1; D may be TRBD1 (6 bases). The CDR3 totals 15 residues. Trimming stripped 5 bases from V and 10 bases from J, with 21 bases between. CDR1 SNHLY and CDR2 FYNNEI come from the germline V gene. CDR3: CASSMGVGDIKEQFF. CDR3 nucleotide sequence: TGTGCCAGCAGTATGGGGGTGGGGGACATAAAGGAGCAGTTCTTC.

This clone was counted only a few times. V gene TRBV6-1 combines with J gene TRBJ1-5, with a tentative D call TRBD1 (6 bases). CDR1 is MNHNS, CDR2 SASEGT, per germline. V was cut by 6 bases and J by 6 bases, with 18 bases left in between. The CDR3 consists of 15 residues. The CDR3 reads CASRKGEVVGQPQHF. CDR3 nucleotides: TGTGCCAGCAGGAAGGGGGAAGTGGTAGGTCAGCCCCAGCATTTT.

The chain is built from TRBV11-2 and TRBJ2-1; no reliable D call. Trimming stripped 5 bases from V and 1 base from J, with 15 bases between. The V gene's germline CDR1 is SGHAT and CDR2 FQNNGV. The CDR3 contains 16 residues. As DNA, the CDR3 is TGTGCCAGCAGCCCCCCGGTGAGTGGTTCCTACAATGAGCAGTTCTTC. This sequence encodes CASSPPVSGSYNEQFF.

V is TRBV30 and J is TRBJ2-7; 9 positions match TRBD1. The CDR3 has 18 amino acids. Germline lookup yields CDR1 GTSNPN and CDR2 SVGIG (reference sequence). V trimming: 0 bases; J trimming: 0 bases; junction bases outside the gene matches: 12. The CDR3: CAWSVGTGSLGGSYEQYF. CDR3 nucleotide sequence: TGTGCCTGGAGTGTTGGGACAGGGAGCTTAGGGGGCTCCTACGAGCAGTACTTC.

V gene TRBV2 combines with J gene TRBJ2-2; 7 nucleotides match TRBD1. The germline CDR1 and CDR2 sequences are SNHLY and FYNNEI. This CDR3 is 14 amino acids long. The J segment lost 2 bases and the V segment lost 4 bases, leaving 1 base of the junction unmatched. CDR3 sequence (DNA): TGTGCCAGCAGTGGACAGGGAAACACCGGGGAGCTGTTTTTT. Translated: CASSGQGNTGELFF.

The chain joins TRBV2 to TRBJ2-4; no reliable D call. There are 16 residues in the CDR3. Germline V gives CDR1 SNHLY, CDR2 FYNNEI. V was trimmed by 0 bases and J by 2 bases, leaving 11 bases between them. The CDR3 DNA reads as TGTGCCAGCAGTGAAGCGCTGTCTACTACCAAAAACATTCAGTACTTC. Translated: CASSEALSTTKNIQYF.

This chain connects TRBV30 to TRBJ2-3; D is uncertain. The CDR3 is 13 amino acids. Germline V gene data show CDR1 as GTSNPN and CDR2 as SVGIG (reference sequence). Trimming removed 1 base from V and 2 bases from J, with 7 bases in between. Written as DNA, the CDR3 is TGTGCCTGGAGTGCGACTGTCACAGATACGCAGTATTTT. This encodes CAWSATVTDTQYF.

V gene TRBV27 combines with J gene TRBJ2-2; D is unclear. Germline CDR1 MNHEY, CDR2 SMNVEV (reference sequence). This CDR3 is built from 13 residues. V shed 5 bases and J shed 5 bases, with 9 bases lying between them. The CDR3 coding sequence is TGTGCCAGCAGTCCGCGCCGGACCGGGGAGCTGTTTTTT. It is translated as CASSPRRTGELFF.

The chain recombines TRBV25-1 with TRBJ2-7; 8 bases fit TRBD1. V was clipped by 8 bases and J by 2 bases; unmatched bases: 5. The CDR3 sequence is 13 residues long. Germline V gives CDR1 MGHDK, CDR2 SYGVNS. The CDR3 region is CASRGTGPYEQYF. The CDR3 nucleotides read TGTGCCAGCCGAGGGACAGGACCCTACGAGCAGTACTTC.

This clone is categorized as medium-sized. The chain joins TRBV4-3 to TRBJ1-1; weak D call: TRBD1 (5 bases). The CDR3 loop spans 15 amino acids. CDR1 is LGHNA, CDR2 YSLEER, per germline. V lost 0 bases and J 2 bases, leaving 10 bases between the germline ends. CDR3 sequence: CASSQDHRGNTEAFF. The CDR3 DNA is TGCGCCAGCAGCCAAGATCATAGGGGAAACACTGAAGCTTTCTTT.

CDR3 sequence (DNA): TGTGCCAGCAGCTCGACAGGGTTAATAGGCTACACCTTC. Translated: CASSSTGLIGYTF. V gene TRBV7-2 combines with J gene TRBJ1-2; 7 positions agree with TRBD1. The CDR3 is 13 residues long. CDR1 SGHTA and CDR2 FQGNSA come from the germline V gene. The junction had 7 bases not matched to a gene; V was cut back by 4 bases and J by 8 bases.

CDR3 DNA: TGCGCCAGCAGCTTGGCCGGGAGCGGGGGTAGGACAGATACGCAGTATTTT. Amino acid sequence: CASSLAGSGGRTDTQYF. V usage is TRBV5-1 and J usage is TRBJ2-3, with 8 positions matching TRBD2. CDR3 size: 17 residues. With V trimmed by 0 bases and J by 3 bases, 9 bases remained unmatched. Germline assignment: CDR1 SGHRS and CDR2 YFSETQ. The variable domain in full, with the rest retrieved from reference TRBV5-1 and TRBJ2-3, is KAGVTQTPRYLIKTRGQQVTLSCSPISGHRSVSWYQQTPGQGLQFLFEYFSETQRNKGNFPGRFSGRQFSNSRSEMNVSTLELGDSALYLCASSLAGSGGRTDTQYFGPGTRLTVL.

The CDR3 region has the DNA TGTGCCAGCAGCCCGGGACAGGGGACCTCTGAAGCTTTCTTT. The encoded protein is CASSPGQGTSEAFF. The V and J genes are TRBV7-3 and TRBJ1-1, with 10 bases that match TRBD1. Germline CDR1 and CDR2: SGHTA and FQGTGA. The CDR3 sequence is 14 residues long. The ends lost 5 bases at V and 6 bases at J; junction bases unmatched: 6.

The chain uses TRBV7-2 and TRBJ2-5, with TRBD1 identical over 8 bases. Germline V CDR1 and CDR2: SGHTA, FQGNSA. This CDR3 is 15 amino acids long. The V segment lost 5 bases and the J segment 4 bases; nucleotides outside the gene matches: 9. CDR3 coding DNA: TGTGCCAGCAGCGGTAGGGGGACAGGTGGAGAGACCCAGTACTTC. This translates into CASSGRGTGGETQYF.

The chain is built from TRBV19 and TRBJ2-6; 7 bases are shared with TRBD1. The CDR3 covers 17 residues. Germline values: CDR1 LNHDA, CDR2 SQIVND (reference sequence). With V trimmed by 4 bases and J by 0 bases, 6 bases remained unmatched. The CDR3 DNA is TGTGCCAGTAGTAAATGGGGACAGAGCTCTGGGGCCAACGTCCTGACTTTC. This encodes CASSKWGQSSGANVLTF.

The gene calls are TRBV7-9 and TRBJ2-1; maybe TRBD2 (6 bases). This CDR3 spans 16 amino acids. CDR1 and CDR2 (germline): SEHNR, FQNEAQ (reference sequence). V gave up 5 bases and J gave up 4 bases, with 18 bases separating them. CDR3 bases: TGTGCCAGCAGCCCGCTACGTGGTAGCGGATACAATGAGCAGTTCTTC. Protein sequence: CASSPLRGSGYNEQFF.

The V and J genes are TRBV7-3 and TRBJ2-3, with TRBD2 matching 10 bases. The CDR3 contains 17 residues. Germline CDR1 and CDR2: SGHTA and FQGTGA. The J segment lost 3 bases and the V segment lost 5 bases, leaving 11 bases of the junction unmatched. This chain's CDR3 is CASSRTGLAGATDTQYF. The DNA for the CDR3 is TGTGCCAGCAGCCGCACAGGGCTAGCGGGGGCTACAGATACGCAGTATTTT.